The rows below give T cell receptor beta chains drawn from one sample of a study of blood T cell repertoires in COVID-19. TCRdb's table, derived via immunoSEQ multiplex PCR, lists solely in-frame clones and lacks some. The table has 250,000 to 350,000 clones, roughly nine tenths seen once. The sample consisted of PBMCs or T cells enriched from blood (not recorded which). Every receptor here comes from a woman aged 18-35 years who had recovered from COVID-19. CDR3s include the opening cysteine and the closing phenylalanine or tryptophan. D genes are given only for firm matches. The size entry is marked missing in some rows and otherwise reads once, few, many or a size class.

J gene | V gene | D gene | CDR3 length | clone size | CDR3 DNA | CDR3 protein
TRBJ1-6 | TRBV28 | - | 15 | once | TGTGCCAGCAGCCCTGATTCGGGATATAATTCACCCCTCCACTTT | CASSPDSGYNSPLHF
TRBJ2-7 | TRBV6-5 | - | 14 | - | TGTGCCAGCAGTTACGCTACTAGCTTCTACGAGCAGTACTTC | CASSYATSFYEQYF
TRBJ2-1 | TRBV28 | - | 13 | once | TGTGCCAGCAGTTTTAGCAAGAGCAATGAGCAGTTCTTC | CASSFSKSNEQFF
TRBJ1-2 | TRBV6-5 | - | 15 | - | TGTGCCAGCAGTTCATCCAGGGGAACTAACTATGGCTACACCTTC | CASSSSRGTNYGYTF
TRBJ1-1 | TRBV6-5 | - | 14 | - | TGTGCCAGCAGTTACTCCGCGGGAGAAACTGAAGCTTTCTTT | CASSYSAGETEAFF
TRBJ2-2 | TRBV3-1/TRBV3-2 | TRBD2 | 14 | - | TGTGCCAGCAGACCTAGCGGGGACACCGGGGAGCTGTTTTTT | CASRPSGDTGELFF
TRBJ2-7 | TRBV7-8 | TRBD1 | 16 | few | TGTGCCAGCAGCAAGAGGGGGCAGGGGCCCCTAGGCGAGCAGTACTTC | CASSKRGQGPLGEQYF
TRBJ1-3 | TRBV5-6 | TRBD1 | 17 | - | TGTGCCAGCAGCTTCCCCGAGGGACAGAACTCTGGAAACACCATATATTTT | CASSFPEGQNSGNTIYF
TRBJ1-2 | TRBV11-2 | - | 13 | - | TGTGCCAGCACCCCAGGCGTTGGCTATGGCTACACCTTC | CASTPGVGYGYTF
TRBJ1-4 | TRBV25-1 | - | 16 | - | TGTGCCAGCAGTGACCCCGACAGCGATGAAAATGAAAAACTGTTTTTT | CASSDPDSDENEKLFF
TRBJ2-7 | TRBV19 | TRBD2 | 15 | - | TGTGCCAGTAGGCCAACTAGCGGGCACCACTACGAGCAGTACTTC | CASRPTSGHHYEQYF
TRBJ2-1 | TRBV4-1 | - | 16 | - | TGCGCCAGCAGCTCCTGGACGGGGGCCGGGGGGAATGAGCAGTTCTTC | CASSSWTGAGGNEQFF
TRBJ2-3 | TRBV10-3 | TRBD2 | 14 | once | TGTGCCATCACAGCCCTAGCGGGGGCAGATACGCAGTATTTT | CAITALAGADTQYF
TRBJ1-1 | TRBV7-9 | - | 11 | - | TGTGCCAGCAGCCCGTCCACTGAAGCTTTCTTT | CASSPSTEAFF
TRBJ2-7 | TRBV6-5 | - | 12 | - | TGTGCCAGCAGTCGTACAGGGTACGAGCAGTACTTC | CASSRTGYEQYF
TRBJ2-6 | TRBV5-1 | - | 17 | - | TGCGCCAGCAGCGCCCTTGGGGGGGCTTCAGGGGCCAACGTCCTGACTTTC | CASSALGGASGANVLTF
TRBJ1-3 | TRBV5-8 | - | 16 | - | TGTGCCAGCAGCCGGTCGGGGAAATTCTCTGGAAACACCATATATTTT | CASSRSGKFSGNTIYF
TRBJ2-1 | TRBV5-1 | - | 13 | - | TGCGCCAGCAGCTTGGTTCCCCCGGATGAGCAGTTCTTC | CASSLVPPDEQFF
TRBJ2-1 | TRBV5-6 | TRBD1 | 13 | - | TGTGCCAGCAGCGTGACAGGGTCCAATGAGCAGTTCTTC | CASSVTGSNEQFF
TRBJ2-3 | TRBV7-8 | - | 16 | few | TGTGCCAGCAGCTTAGTAGGCGGGTCCGCCACAGATACGCAGTATTTT | CASSLVGGSATDTQYF
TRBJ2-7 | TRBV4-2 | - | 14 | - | TGTGCCAGCAGCCAAGATATTGTGTCCTACGAGCAGTACTTC | CASSQDIVSYEQYF
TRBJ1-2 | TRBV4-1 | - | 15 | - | TGCGCCAGCAGCCAACCCCGACAGAAAAACTATGGCTACACCTTC | CASSQPRQKNYGYTF
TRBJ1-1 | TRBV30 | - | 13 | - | TGTGCCTGGAGATGGCAGGGGATGGCTGAAGCTTTCTTT | CAWRWQGMAEAFF
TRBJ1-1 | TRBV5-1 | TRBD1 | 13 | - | TGCGCCAGCAGCGCCCAGGGGGGAACTGAAGCTTTCTTT | CASSAQGGTEAFF
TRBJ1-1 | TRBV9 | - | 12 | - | TGTGCCAGCAGCGCAGACGACAGAAAAGCTTTCTTT | CASSADDRKAFF
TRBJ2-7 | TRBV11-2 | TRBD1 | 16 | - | TGTGCCAGCAGCGGACCCAGGGACAGGGTCGCCTACGAGCAGTACTTC | CASSGPRDRVAYEQYF
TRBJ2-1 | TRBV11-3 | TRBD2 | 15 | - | TGTGCCAGCAGCCGGGGGGGACTACCCCTGAATGAGCAGTTCTTC | CASSRGGLPLNEQFF
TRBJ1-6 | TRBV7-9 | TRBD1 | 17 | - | TGTGCCAGCAGTTCTACCGGGACAGGGTCCAATAATTCACCCCTCCACTTT | CASSSTGTGSNNSPLHF
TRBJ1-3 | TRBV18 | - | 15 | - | TGTGCCAGCTCACGGGACACGGTCTCTGGAAACACCATATATTTT | CASSRDTVSGNTIYF
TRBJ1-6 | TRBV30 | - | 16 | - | TGTGCCTGGAGGGACAGCGTCAGGTCCTATAATTCACCCCTCCACTTT | CAWRDSVRSYNSPLHF
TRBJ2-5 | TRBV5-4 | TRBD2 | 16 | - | TGTGCCAGCAGCTACGGCGGGCGGGGGGGCCAAGAGACCCAGTACTTC | CASSYGGRGGQETQYF
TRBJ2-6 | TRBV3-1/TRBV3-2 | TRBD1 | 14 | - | TGTGCCAGCACCGGACAGGCTGGGGCCAACGTCCTGACTTTC | CASTGQAGANVLTF
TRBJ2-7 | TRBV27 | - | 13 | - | TGTGCCAGCAGTTTATCCAGTACCTACGAGCAGTACTTC | CASSLSSTYEQYF
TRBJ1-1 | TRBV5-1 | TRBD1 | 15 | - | TGCGCCAGCAGCCCGGACAGGGGTGGGTACACTGAAGCTTTCTTT | CASSPDRGGYTEAFF